Listed below are T cell receptor beta chains from one sample, sequenced in a study of PD-L1 blockade in urothelial cancer. TCRdb's copy holds only in-frame clones and misses some; the assay was immunoSEQ multiplex PCR. The repertoire holds approximately 70,000 clones, with roughly nine tenths as singletons. The starting material was PBMCs, obtained around atezolizumab (anti-PD-L1) treatment. These receptors all stem from a man aged 55 to 70 with urothelial cancer. The CDR3 runs from the conserved cysteine through the conserved F or W. D genes are given only for firm matches. Clone size is given for some rows only: seen once, a few or many times, or a class if the clone is expanded.

>TRBJ2-3|TRBV7-9|.|.
TGTGCCAGCAGCTTAGTGGCTAGCGGCACAGATACGCAGTATTTT
CASSLVASGTDTQYF
>TRBJ2-7|TRBV10-3|.|TRBD1
TGTGCCATCACCCGGGACAGCCAGTCCTACGAGCAGTACTTC
CAITRDSQSYEQYF
>TRBJ2-1|TRBV5-6|.|TRBD2
TGTGCCAGCAGCAACGAGCGGGGGTCCAATGAGCAGTTCTTC
CASSNERGSNEQFF
>TRBJ1-1|TRBV19|few|TRBD1
TGTGCCAGTAGTAGACAGGGGTCCTGGGGCACTGAAGCTTTCTTT
CASSRQGSWGTEAFF
>TRBJ1-1|TRBV2|.|.
TGTGCCAGCAGTCCTCAGGGGACCGGCACTGAAGCTTTCTTT
CASSPQGTGTEAFF
>TRBJ2-7|TRBV4-3|.|TRBD2
TGCGCCAGCAGCCAAGCTCTAGCGGGTAACTACGAGCAGTACTTC
CASSQALAGNYEQYF
>TRBJ2-1|TRBV7-9|.|.
TGTGCCAGCACGTGGGGGGACAATGAGCAGTTCTTC
CASTWGDNEQFF
>TRBJ2-1|TRBV7-2|once|.
TGTGCCAGCAGCTCCACTTATCGGGGAGAGCCCAACAATGAGCAGTTCTTC
CASSSTYRGEPNNEQFF
>TRBJ2-1|TRBV14|.|TRBD2
TGTGCCAGCAGACCAACTAGCGGGGGTTACAATGAGCAGTTCTTC
CASRPTSGGYNEQFF
>TRBJ2-7|TRBV27|.|.
TGTGCCAGCAGCCCCAGTTCCCACGAGCAGTACTTC
CASSPSSHEQYF
>TRBJ2-2|TRBV9|.|TRBD2
TGTGCCAGCAGCGTAGGTGGCGGGGGAAGTCCCGGGGAGCTGTTTTTT
CASSVGGGGSPGELFF
>TRBJ2-7|TRBV27|.|.
TGTGCCAGCAGTTTTAGGGGTTCGGTCGAGCAGTACTTC
CASSFRGSVEQYF
>TRBJ1-5|TRBV19|.|TRBD1
TGTGCCAGTAGTATCACAGGGGGCAATCAGCCCCAGCATTTT
CASSITGGNQPQHF
>TRBJ1-2|TRBV20-1|.|.
TGCAGTGCTAGCAGGGATGGCTACACCTTC
CSASRDGYTF
>TRBJ2-2|TRBV19|.|.
TGTGCCAGTAGTATGGCGCGGGGGAACACCGGGGAGCTGTTTTTT
CASSMARGNTGELFF
>TRBJ1-2|TRBV5-6|.|.
TGTGCCAGCAGCCCGGTTCAGGAACGCTATGGCTACACCTTC
CASSPVQERYGYTF
>TRBJ2-2|TRBV5-1|.|.
TGCGCCAGCAGCTTGGGGGGCCGGACCGGGGAGCTGTTTTTT
CASSLGGRTGELFF
>TRBJ2-5|TRBV11-1|.|TRBD1
TGTGCCAGCAGCTTTAAACAGGGGGTGACCCAGTACTTC
CASSFKQGVTQYF
>TRBJ1-2|TRBV6-1|.|.
TGTGCCAGCAGAATGAACGAGGACAGATATGGCTACACCTTC
CASRMNEDRYGYTF
>TRBJ2-1|TRBV5-1|.|TRBD2
TGCGCCAGCAGTTATTCCTTCTTAACTAGCGGGGGGGCCTATGAGCAGTTCTTC
CASSYSFLTSGGAYEQFF